This is a list of T cell receptor beta chains from one sample in a study of blood T cell repertoires in COVID-19. Sequenced by immunoSEQ multiplex PCR; TCRdb stores in-frame clones only, minus some. This sample has approximately 200,000 clones; about 86% occur once, and the top ten carry 1.3%. Sequences were obtained from PBMCs or T cells enriched from blood (not recorded which). Receptors originate from a woman in her thirties or forties with acute COVID-19. Each CDR3 is given with its conserved first and last residue. D genes are given only for firm matches. Clone size is stated in some rows and not others, as once, few, many or a class when expanded.

- | TRBJ1-3 | TRBV19 | - | TGTGCCAGTAGTAAGAGCCCGGGAAACACCATATATTTT | CASSKSPGNTIYF
- | TRBJ2-7 | TRBV12-3/TRBV12-4 | - | TGTGCCAGCAGTGACGGGTACTACGAGCAGTACTTC | CASSDGYYEQYF
- | TRBJ2-1 | TRBV28 | - | TGTGCCAGCAGTTCCTACAGGGTTAGCAATGAGCAGTTCTTC | CASSSYRVSNEQFF
- | TRBJ1-3 | TRBV5-1 | - | TGCGCCAGCAGCAGGGGGGGCGGAAACACCATATATTTT | CASSRGGGNTIYF
few | TRBJ2-2 | TRBV6-4 | TRBD1 | TGTGCCAGCAGTATGGACAGGGTAAGGTCCGGGGAGCTGTTTTTT | CASSMDRVRSGELFF
- | TRBJ2-6 | TRBV5-4 | - | TGTGCCAGCAGCCAGCATACAGGGACTGGGGCCAACGTCCTGACTTTC | CASSQHTGTGANVLTF
few | TRBJ2-7 | TRBV7-8 | TRBD1 | TGTGCCAGCAGCCCGGTACAGGGGCCCTACGAGCAGTACTTC | CASSPVQGPYEQYF
- | TRBJ2-1 | TRBV11-2 | - | TGTGCCAGCAGAATCGAGGCTGAGCAGTTCTTC | CASRIEAEQFF
- | TRBJ2-1 | TRBV15 | TRBD2 | TGTGCCACCAGCGACCGACTTGCGGGAGGGCCCAATGAGCAGTTCTTC | CATSDRLAGGPNEQFF
- | TRBJ2-7 | TRBV11-2 | TRBD2 | TGTGCCAGCAGCCCGCGGGAGGGCTGGGAGCAGTACTTC | CASSPREGWEQYF
- | TRBJ2-1 | TRBV29-1 | - | TGCAGCGTTGAAGATACAGACAATGAGCAGTTCTTC | CSVEDTDNEQFF
- | TRBJ2-4 | TRBV19 | TRBD1 | TGTGCCAGTAGTTACAGGGGGCAGTCGGCCAAAAACATTCAGTACTTC | CASSYRGQSAKNIQYF
- | TRBJ2-1 | TRBV6-4 | TRBD2 | TGTGCCAGCAGTATCACTAGCGGGCCTGTGGATGAGCAGTTCTTC | CASSITSGPVDEQFF
- | TRBJ1-5 | TRBV6-5 | TRBD1 | TGTGCCAGCAGTCACAGGGGGCATAGCAATCAGCCCCAGCATTTT | CASSHRGHSNQPQHF
- | TRBJ1-2 | TRBV3-1/TRBV3-2 | TRBD1 | TGTGCCAGCAGCCAAGATTGGGCAGGGGGCACGGGCTACACCTTC | CASSQDWAGGTGYTF
- | TRBJ2-3 | TRBV18 | TRBD2 | TGTGCCAGCAGGACTAGCGGGGTCACAGATACGCAGTATTTT | CASRTSGVTDTQYF
- | TRBJ1-1 | TRBV5-6 | - | TGTGCCAGCAGCTTGACCGGGGGGAACACTGAAGCTTTCTTT | CASSLTGGNTEAFF
- | TRBJ1-4 | TRBV5-1 | TRBD1 | TGCGCCCGCAGCTTGGCCGGGACAGGGGGGGAAAAACTGTTTTTT | CARSLAGTGGEKLFF
- | TRBJ1-1 | TRBV27 | TRBD1 | TGTGCCAGCAGTCTAACAGGGGTCACTGAAGCTTTCTTT | CASSLTGVTEAFF
once | TRBJ2-2 | TRBV18 | - | TGTGCCAGCTCACCACCGAGCGGAAAGATCGGGGAGCTGTTTTTT | CASSPPSGKIGELFF
- | TRBJ2-1 | TRBV6-5 | TRBD1 | TGTGCCAGCACCGAGGGGGCAGAACCCTACAATGAGCAGTTCTTC | CASTEGAEPYNEQFF
- | TRBJ1-2 | TRBV5-4 | - | TGTGCCAGCAGCCCTTATCGTTACTGGAGGGCCACCTATGGCTACACCTTC | CASSPYRYWRATYGYTF
- | TRBJ2-3 | TRBV10-1 | - | TGCGCCAGCAGTGATGTGGGAGCGGAAGATACGCAGTATTTT | CASSDVGAEDTQYF
- | TRBJ1-2 | TRBV28 | - | TGTGCCAGCAGTAAGGCGGGGAGCTATGGCTACACCTTC | CASSKAGSYGYTF
few | TRBJ2-1 | TRBV6-4 | TRBD2 | TGTGCCACCAGGACTAGTGCAGCCAGTGAGCAGTTCTTC | CATRTSAASEQFF
- | TRBJ2-5 | TRBV12-3/TRBV12-4 | - | TGTGCCAGCAGCCCCCAGGGTTTGGAGACCCAGTACTTC | CASSPQGLETQYF
- | TRBJ2-1 | TRBV3-1/TRBV3-2 | - | TGTGCCAGCAGCCAAGCTGGGGGCAGGGACAATGAGCAGTTCTTC | CASSQAGGRDNEQFF
- | TRBJ1-1 | TRBV6-5 | - | TGTGCCAGCGCGCAGAACACTGAAGCTTTCTTT | CASAQNTEAFF
- | TRBJ1-5 | TRBV27 | - | TGTGCCAGCAAAATACAGGGAGATAGCAATCAGCCCCAGCATTTT | CASKIQGDSNQPQHF
once | TRBJ2-5 | TRBV18 | TRBD2 | TGTGCCAGCTCACCACGAATTAGCGGGGACCAAGAGACCCAGTACTTC | CASSPRISGDQETQYF
- | TRBJ1-5 | TRBV30 | TRBD1 | TGTGCCTGGAGTCTCAGGGGGGATCAGCCCCAGCATTTT | CAWSLRGDQPQHF
once | TRBJ1-6 | TRBV5-5 | - | TGTGCCAGCAGCCCGGGACTTGAGGTTGGACCCCTCCACTTT | CASSPGLEVGPLHF
- | TRBJ1-2 | TRBV9 | - | TGTGCCAGCAGCGTGTTGGACACACCCTATGGCTACACCTTC | CASSVLDTPYGYTF
- | TRBJ1-6 | TRBV7-8 | TRBD1 | TGTGCCAGCAGCTCCTCGGTCCCCAGGGGGAATTCACCCCTCCACTTT | CASSSSVPRGNSPLHF
- | TRBJ1-2 | TRBV11-2 | TRBD1 | TGTGCCAGCAGCTTATTAATCAGGGGGCTCTATGGCTACACCTTC | CASSLLIRGLYGYTF
- | TRBJ1-5 | TRBV24-1 | - | TGTGCCACCCAGGGGCGATTAAGCAATCAGCCCCAGCATTTT | CATQGRLSNQPQHF
- | TRBJ2-2 | TRBV11-2 | TRBD1 | TGTGCCAGCAGCGGACAGGGCGGCGGGGAGCTGTTTTTT | CASSGQGGGELFF
- | TRBJ2-3 | TRBV9 | TRBD2 | TGTGCCAGCAGCGTAGATCCCGGGATGGCGGGGGGCAGCACAGATACGCAGTATTTT | CASSVDPGMAGGSTDTQYF
- | TRBJ1-4 | TRBV12-3/TRBV12-4 | - | TGTGCCAGCAGTTTCAGGGTAGATGAAAAACTGTTTTTT | CASSFRVDEKLFF
once | TRBJ1-1 | TRBV27 | - | TGTGCCAGCAGTTCCGGGATGAACACTGAAGCTTTCTTT | CASSSGMNTEAFF
- | TRBJ1-1 | TRBV11-2 | - | TGTGCCAGCAGCGGGGGGGCTGAAGCTTTCTTT | CASSGGAEAFF
- | TRBJ2-3 | TRBV5-4 | TRBD2 | TGTGCCAGCTCGACTAGCGGGGATACGCAGTATTTT | CASSTSGDTQYF
- | TRBJ2-1 | TRBV19 | - | TGTGCCAGTAGTATAAGCAGGGGATACTACAATGAGCAGTTCTTC | CASSISRGYYNEQFF
- | TRBJ2-3 | TRBV7-2 | TRBD2 | TGTGCCAGCAGCTTAGAGGGCGGGGGGAGGTCAGATACGCAGTATTTT | CASSLEGGGRSDTQYF
- | TRBJ1-5 | TRBV9 | TRBD1 | TGTGCCAGCAGCATCGGGACAGGGATCAATCAGCCCCAGCATTTT | CASSIGTGINQPQHF
- | TRBJ2-7 | TRBV7-8 | TRBD1 | TGTGCCAGCAGCTACCGCTGGGACAGGGACAAACAGCAGTACTTC | CASSYRWDRDKQQYF